The 21 T cell receptor beta chains given below trace back to one sample, sequenced in a study of identical twins. TCRdb reprocessed the 5' RACE reads via MiXCR and lists one record per CDR3 protein. The sample holds around 530,000 distinct CDR3 sequences, 13% to 15% seen once. The sample was also reused in another study, on yellow fever vaccine responses in identical twins.

The material sequenced was CD4+ T cells sorted from blood. The receptors derive from a woman between 18 and 29 years old in good health.

The chain links TRBV20-1 to TRBJ2-3; TRBD2 agrees at 7 bases. The CDR3 extends over 13 amino acids. V lost 6 bases and J lost 0; bases outside the gene matches: 3. Germline V gene lookup returns CDR1 DFQATT and CDR2 SNEGSKA (reference sequence). The CDR3 loop is CSAGGTSTDTQYF. CDR3 nucleotide sequence: TGCAGTGCCGGGGGGACTAGCACAGATACGCAGTATTTT.

This chain connects TRBV20-1 to TRBJ2-3, with TRBD2 matching 7 bases. Losses at the gene ends were 0 bases for V and 2 bases for J; bases not matched to a gene: 8. CDR1 DFQATT and CDR2 SNEGSKA come from the germline V gene (reference sequence). This CDR3 has 16 residues. The CDR3 DNA is TGCAGTGCTAGAGATGGGACGGGAGGAAACACAGATACGCAGTATTTT. Protein sequence: CSARDGTGGNTDTQYF.

This clonotype was observed a handful of times. This rearrangement joins TRBV20-1 to TRBJ1-2; D gene uncertain. With 4 bases removed from V and 3 bases from J, the gap between germline ends came to 15 bases. CDR1 DFQATT and CDR2 SNEGSKA come from the germline V gene (reference sequence). The CDR3 runs to 14 residues. The CDR3 reads CSANALVLYYGYTF. In nucleotides, the CDR3 is TGCAGTGCTAATGCTTTAGTGTTATACTATGGCTACACCTTC.

This clonotype occurred a few times. The chain links TRBV7-9 to TRBJ1-6; D is ambiguous. The germline gives CDR1 SEHNR, CDR2 FQNEAQ (reference sequence). CDR3 length: 12 amino acids. The V and J ends lost 5 bases and 7 bases respectively, with 6 bases between them. DNA for the CDR3: TGTGCCAGCAGCCAGACCAATTCACCCCTCCACTTT. It specifies CASSQTNSPLHF.

This clonotype was counted between two and nine times. The chain joins TRBV2 to TRBJ2-3; 13 bases are a match to TRBD2. From germline, CDR1 is SNHLY and CDR2 FYNNEI. The CDR3 length is 14 residues. V lost 7 bases to trimming and J lost 7 bases; unmatched junction nucleotides: 5. CDR3: CASTPGLAGNTQYF. The DNA of the CDR3 is TGTGCCAGCACCCCGGGACTAGCGGGGAATACGCAGTATTTT.

The chain recombines TRBV7-9 with TRBJ2-2; D may be TRBD1 (5 bases). The CDR3 loop spans 15 amino acids. Germline V CDR1 and CDR2: SEHNR, FQNEAQ (reference sequence). Trimming took off 1 base at V and 5 bases at J, with 11 bases between the two ends. CDR3 residues: CASSLVVPGTGELFF. Written as DNA, the CDR3 is TGTGCCAGCAGCTTAGTGGTCCCAGGGACCGGGGAGCTGTTTTTT. Filled out from reference TRBV7-9 and TRBJ2-2, the complete variable domain reads DTGVSQNPRHKITKRGQNVTFRCDPISEHNRLYWYRQTLGQGPEFLTYFQNEAQLEKSRLLSDRFSAERPKGSFSTLEIQRTEQGDSAMYLCASSLVVPGTGELFFGEGSRLTVL.

The table lists this clonotype with many counts. The rearrangement joins TRBV28 to TRBJ2-3; TRBD2 matches at 10 bases. The CDR3 has 17 amino acids. Unmatched junction bases numbered 10, after V lost 6 bases and J lost 1 base. Germline values: CDR1 MDHEN, CDR2 SYDVKM. The chain's CDR3 is CASRIIPSGGRTDTQYF. CDR3 DNA sequence: TGTGCCAGCAGGATAATCCCTAGCGGGGGCCGCACAGATACGCAGTATTTT.

The chain joins TRBV28 to TRBJ2-2, with D uncertain. The CDR3 loop spans 15 amino acids. Trimming left V 5 bases short and J 5 bases short, with 15 bases between. The germline V gene has CDR1 MDHEN and CDR2 SYDVKM. CDR3 in DNA: TGTGCCAGCAGTATAGGTACTCGGAGAACCGGGGAGCTGTTTTTT. Protein: CASSIGTRRTGELFF.

V gene TRBV4-2 combines with J gene TRBJ2-1, with D hard to call. CDR1 is LGHNA and CDR2 is YNFKEQ in the germline V gene. The CDR3 is 14 residues long. Trimming stripped 2 bases from V and 0 bases from J, with 5 bases between. CDR3 coding DNA: TGTGCCAGCAGCCAACTGAACTCCTACAATGAGCAGTTCTTC. Translation gives CASSQLNSYNEQFF.

This clonotype was recorded a few times. This chain links TRBV12-3 or TRBV12-4 with TRBJ2-1; D is perhaps TRBD1 or TRBD2 (5 bases each). The CDR3 has 11 residues. V was pared by 6 bases and J by 11 bases, with 11 bases between. CDR3 bases: TGTGCCAGCAGCCCTGGGACCAAGCAGTTCTTC. This encodes CASSPGTKQFF.

The chain combines TRBV20-1 with TRBJ2-7, with unresolved D. CDR3 size: 13 residues. V dropped 7 bases and J dropped 7 bases, with 20 bases sitting between them. Germline V CDR1 and CDR2: DFQATT, SNEGSKA (reference sequence). The CDR3, as DNA: TGCAGTGTCGCTTTGCGTAACCCCCCGGAGCAGTACTTC. Protein: CSVALRNPPEQYF.

This clonotype has a handful of counts. Here the CDR3 reads CASSLDLGTRTNTGELFF. The CDR3, as DNA: TGTGCCAGCAGCTTAGATCTGGGCACGAGAACTAACACCGGGGAGCTGTTTTTT. The chain joins TRBV11-2 to TRBJ2-2; D not resolved. V shed 0 bases and J shed 2 bases, with 16 bases lying between them. CDR3 size: 18 residues. Germline V CDR1 and CDR2: SGHAT, FQNNGV.

The chain recombines TRBV4-2 with TRBJ1-2, with 7 bases lining up with TRBD1. From germline, CDR1 is LGHNA and CDR2 YNFKEQ. This CDR3 is built from 16 residues. V lost 0 bases, J lost 0 bases, and 4 bases stayed unmatched. The CDR3 sequence is CASSQDPGTANYGYTF. The CDR3, as DNA: TGTGCCAGCAGCCAAGATCCCGGGACAGCTAACTATGGCTACACCTTC.

This clonotype has a count of ten or more. The DNA for the CDR3 is TGTGCCAGCAGCCTCCGCCCCGGGAGCTCCTACAATGAGCAGTTCTTC. This gives the protein CASSLRPGSSYNEQFF. This chain links TRBV14 with TRBJ2-1; the D gene is possibly TRBD2 (6 bases). V was pared by 4 bases and J by 0 bases, with 13 bases between. The CDR3 is made up of 16 amino acids. CDR1 and CDR2 from the germline V gene are SGHDN and FVKESK.

A few counts support this clonotype. J is TRBJ2-1 and V is TRBV9, with 9 positions matching TRBD2. CDR3 length: 15 amino acids. The V gene's germline CDR1 is SGDLS and CDR2 YYNGEE. The trim removed 1 base at V and 4 bases at J, leaving 3 bases unmatched. The CDR3 nucleotides read TGTGCCAGCAGCGTACTAGCGGGGCGTTACAATGAGCAGTTCTTC. Its protein product is CASSVLAGRYNEQFF.

The chain couples TRBV3-1 to TRBJ2-1, with 14 bases fitting TRBD2. Germline CDR1 reads LGHDT; CDR2 reads YNNKEL (reference sequence). The CDR3 has 18 amino acids. J lost 4 bases, V lost 1 base, and 6 bases had no gene match. CDR3 amino acids: CASSQGVTSGRAYNEQFF. The DNA of the CDR3 is TGTGCCAGCAGCCAAGGCGTGACTAGCGGGAGGGCATACAATGAGCAGTTCTTC.

The chain combines TRBV7-3 with TRBJ1-3, with D unresolved. The CDR3 contains 13 residues. Deletions cut 10 bases from V and 2 bases from J, with 12 bases between. Germline CDR1 and CDR2: SGHTA and FQGTGA. Here the CDR3 reads CATAASPGNTIYF. DNA of the CDR3: TGTGCCACCGCTGCTTCACCTGGAAACACCATATATTTT.

V is TRBV10-3 and J is TRBJ2-1; 8 bases are a match to TRBD2. V trimming: 9 bases; J trimming: 9 bases; junction bases outside the gene matches: 10. This CDR3 region has 13 residues. Germline values: CDR1 ENHRY, CDR2 SYGVKD. Here the CDR3 DNA reads TGTGCCATACAAGCGGGAGTAGAAATTGAGCAGTTCTTC. This sequence encodes CAIQAGVEIEQFF.

This chain links TRBV18 with TRBJ2-3, with 7 bases aligning to TRBD1. Unmatched junction bases numbered 6, after V lost 3 bases and J lost 3 bases. Germline CDR1 KGHSH, CDR2 LQKENI. The CDR3 is made up of 15 amino acids. Here the CDR3 reads CASSPEQGFTDTQYF. CDR3 coding DNA: TGTGCCAGCTCACCGGAACAGGGGTTTACAGATACGCAGTATTTT. Drawing the rest from reference TRBV18 and TRBJ2-3, the complete variable domain is NAGVMQNPRHLVRRRGQEARLRCSPMKGHSHVYWYRQLPEEGLKFMVYLQKENIIDESGMPKERFSAEFPKEGPSILRIQQVVRGDSAAYFCASSPEQGFTDTQYFGPGTRLTVL.

The chain carries TRBV27 and TRBJ2-3; TRBD2 matches 8 bases. Germline V gives CDR1 MNHEY, CDR2 SMNVEV (reference sequence). Trimming at V came to 7 bases and at J to 5 bases, leaving 17 bases not matched to a gene. The CDR3 length is 17 residues. CDR3 bases: TGTGCCAGCATCCAAACCGGTCTCCAGCGGGAGAAAGATACGCAGTATTTT. Translation gives CASIQTGLQREKDTQYF.

In this sample, this clonotype turned up many times. CDR3 bases: TGTGCCAGCAGGGATCCGGGACTAGTCTTATACGAGCAGTACTTC. It specifies CASRDPGLVLYEQYF. The chain couples TRBV5-5 to TRBJ2-7; 8 nucleotides match TRBD2. With 5 bases clipped from V and 4 bases from J, the junction kept 11 bases outside the gene matches. Germline V gene data show CDR1 as SGHKS and CDR2 as YYEKEE (reference sequence). There are 15 residues in the CDR3.